Below, 28 T cell receptor beta chains from the same sample are listed, as sequenced in a study of blood T cell repertoires in COVID-19. Sequencing used immunoSEQ multiplex PCR; TCRdb keeps in-frame clones, though not all of them. The sample consists of fewer than 250,000 clones, 80% to 90% of them appearing once. The sequencing input was peripheral blood. Receptor source: a woman aged 50 to 65 with acute or convalescent COVID-19.

This rearrangement joins TRBV11-1 to TRBJ2-7; a weak D match, TRBD1 (6 bases). Trimming stripped 2 bases from V and 4 bases from J, with 12 bases between. The CDR3 runs 14 residues. CDR1 SGHAT and CDR2 FQDESV come from the germline V gene (reference sequence). CDR3 nucleotides: TGTGCCAGCAGCTTATCAGGGGCGGTATACGAGCAGTACTTC. This gives the protein CASSLSGAVYEQYF.

The rearrangement uses TRBV30 and TRBJ2-7, with TRBD1 matching 9 bases. V dropped 5 bases and J dropped 4; count of bases not matched to a gene: 6. The length of the CDR3 is 13 residues. The germline V gene encodes CDR1 GTSNPN and CDR2 SVGIG (reference sequence). The CDR3: CAWGGTGKYEQYF. CDR3 in DNA: TGTGCCTGGGGCGGGACAGGGAAATACGAGCAGTACTTC. The full variable domain, rest sourced from reference TRBV30 and TRBJ2-7, is SQTIHQWPATLVQPVGSPLSLECTVEGTSNPNLYWYRQAAGRGLQLLFYSVGIGQISSEVPQNLSASRPQDRQFILSSKKLLLSDSGFYLCAWGGTGKYEQYFGPGTRLTVT.

The chain couples TRBV20-1 to TRBJ1-1; D gene ambiguous. Germline CDR1 DFQATT, CDR2 SNEGSKA (reference sequence). The CDR3 length is 10 residues. CDR3 DNA sequence: TGCAGGGGAGCAAACACTGAAGCTTTCTTT. This encodes CRGANTEAFF.

This chain uses TRBV5-8 with TRBJ2-5, with 9 bases that match TRBD2. Germline lookup yields CDR1 SGHTS and CDR2 YDEGEE. V shed 6 bases and J 5 bases; nucleotides not matched to a gene: 8. CDR3 length: 14 amino acids. The CDR3 DNA follows: TGTGCCAGCACCAAAGCGGGAGGCATTGAGACCCAGTACTTC. Its protein product is CASTKAGGIETQYF.

The rearrangement joins TRBV28 to TRBJ1-2, with D possibly being TRBD1 (6 bases). The germline V gene encodes CDR1 MDHEN and CDR2 SYDVKM. The germline V and J ends were trimmed by 4 bases and 2 bases, with 14 bases remaining between them. The CDR3 totals 15 residues. CDR3 sequence (DNA): TGTGCCAGCAGTTCAGGAGGGGGGGTGAACTATGGCTACACCTTC. Amino acid sequence: CASSSGGGVNYGYTF.

The chain recombines TRBV29-1 with TRBJ1-1, with D perhaps TRBD1 (5 bases). Between the trimmed V and J ends, which lost 6 bases and 0 bases, there was a span of 17 bases. The V gene's germline CDR1 is SQVTM and CDR2 ANQGSEA. This CDR3 region has 15 residues. Here the CDR3 reads CSVKGPTPMNTEAFF. In DNA, the CDR3 is TGCAGCGTCAAGGGGCCAACGCCTATGAACACTGAAGCTTTCTTT.

CDR3 sequence (DNA): TGTGCCAGCAGCGACTGGGACAGGGAAGATTCACCCCTCCACTTT. It encodes CASSDWDREDSPLHF. The chain links TRBV6-2 or TRBV6-3 to TRBJ1-6; 9 positions match TRBD1. In germline, CDR1 is MNHEY, CDR2 SVGEGT. Trimming at V came to 6 bases and at J to 8 bases, leaving 8 bases not matched to a gene. The CDR3 contains 15 residues.

The rearrangement links TRBV12-3 or TRBV12-4 to TRBJ1-5; a weak D match, TRBD1 (5 bases). The ends were cut back, 1 base at V and 9 bases at J, with 10 bases in the middle. This CDR3 has 13 amino acids. The CDR3 spells CASSLERGRPQHF. CDR3 DNA sequence: TGTGCCAGCAGTTTAGAAAGGGGTCGGCCCCAGCATTTT.

V gene TRBV19 combines with J gene TRBJ1-2; perhaps TRBD1 as D (6 bases). The CDR3 covers 17 residues. The V end lost 2 bases, the J end lost 6 bases, and 22 bases lay between the germline ends. Per germline, CDR1 LNHDA and CDR2 SQIVND (reference sequence). The CDR3 is CASSIMGGGLALNGYTF. The CDR3 DNA sequence: TGTGCCAGTAGTATAATGGGGGGGGGCCTCGCACTTAATGGCTACACCTTC.

The rearrangement uses TRBV27 and TRBJ1-1; 8 bases are shared with TRBD1. In germline, CDR1 is MNHEY, CDR2 SMNVEV (reference sequence). J gave up 6 bases and V 5 bases, and 14 bases lay outside the gene matches. The CDR3 contains 16 residues. The CDR3 bases are TGTGCCAGCAGTCCGGCGTGGACAGGGATGATCGCTGAAGCTTTCTTT. Translated, it gives CASSPAWTGMIAEAFF.

The J gene is TRBJ2-5, the V gene TRBV10-3; TRBD2 agrees at 11 bases. The CDR3 totals 18 residues. Trimming took 3 bases from V and 5 from J; bases not matched to a gene: 14. The germline CDR1 and CDR2 sequences are ENHRY and SYGVKD. CDR3 protein: CAISDTSGGFQQAETQYF. In DNA form, the CDR3 reads TGTGCCATCAGTGACACTAGCGGGGGCTTTCAGCAAGCGGAGACCCAGTACTTC.

The chain uses TRBV19 and TRBJ2-5; D is perhaps TRBD1 (6 bases). Germline V lookup: CDR1 LNHDA, CDR2 SQIVND (reference sequence). Trimming took off 6 bases at V and 2 bases at J, with 16 bases between the two ends. The CDR3 totals 15 residues. The CDR3 is CASRRTEADQETQYF. DNA for the CDR3: TGTGCCAGTAGACGGACAGAGGCTGATCAAGAGACCCAGTACTTC.

This clone has only one observation. The rearrangement joins TRBV5-6 to TRBJ2-7; 12 bases align to TRBD2. With 4 bases clipped from V and 4 bases from J, the junction kept 9 bases outside the gene matches. There are 16 residues in the CDR3. CDR1 and CDR2 (germline): SGHDT, YYEEEE. The CDR3 loop reads CASSLLAGGNHYEQYF. CDR3 bases: TGTGCCAGCAGCCTCCTAGCGGGGGGGAATCATTACGAGCAGTACTTC.

This clone was found a few times. This chain links TRBV27 with TRBJ2-7; TRBD1 is a possible D gene (6 bases). The CDR3 is 16 amino acids. Germline loops: CDR1 MNHEY, CDR2 SMNVEV (reference sequence). V was pared by 4 bases and J by 3 bases, with 19 bases between. DNA of the CDR3: TGTGCCAGCAGTTGGGCCCCCGGGACACTCTACTACGAGCAGTACTTC. This translates into CASSWAPGTLYYEQYF.

The V call is TRBV19, the J call TRBJ1-3, with D possibly matching TRBD1 (5 bases). Germline lookup yields CDR1 LNHDA and CDR2 SQIVND (reference sequence). The V gene lost 2 bases and the J gene lost 4 bases, with 9 bases spanning the gap. The CDR3 extends over 14 amino acids. CDR3 in DNA: TGTGCCAGTAGTATAAGGGGTGAAGGAAACACCATATATTTT. It yields the protein CASSIRGEGNTIYF.

There are a few counts of this clone. The chain couples TRBV5-1 to TRBJ1-5; 8 bases agree with TRBD1. The CDR3 covers 19 residues. Germline lookup yields CDR1 SGHRS and CDR2 YFSETQ. V was pared by 1 base and J by 5 bases, with 17 bases of the junction left unmatched. CDR3 in DNA: TGCGCCAGCAGCTTGTCGGCCAACGGCAGGGGGCGTGTGGATCAGCCCCAGCATTTT. It codes for CASSLSANGRGRVDQPQHF.

The gene calls are TRBV7-9 and TRBJ2-7; 8 bases map to TRBD1. CDR1 is SEHNR and CDR2 is FQNEAQ in the germline V gene (reference sequence). This CDR3 is built from 15 residues. Unmatched junction bases numbered 9, after V lost 3 bases and J lost 5 bases. CDR3 in DNA: TGTGCCAGCAGCTTCCTCGACAGGGGCCCCCACGAGCAGTACTTC. It codes for CASSFLDRGPHEQYF.

V gene TRBV19 combines with J gene TRBJ1-4; weak D call: TRBD1 (5 bases). This CDR3 comprises 15 residues. Germline values: CDR1 LNHDA, CDR2 SQIVND (reference sequence). V was cut by 5 bases and J by 0 bases, with 10 bases left in between. The CDR3 bases are TGTGCCAGTAGTGCGCAGGGTTCAACTAATGAAAAACTGTTTTTT. Translated, it gives CASSAQGSTNEKLFF.

This chain uses TRBV6-5 with TRBJ2-5; 7 bases line up with TRBD2. The CDR3 is made up of 15 amino acids. Losses at the gene ends were 7 bases for V and 3 bases for J; bases not matched to a gene: 11. Germline CDR1 MNHEY, CDR2 SVGAGI. The CDR3 loop reads CASTRGRGWKETQYF. In DNA form, the CDR3 reads TGTGCCAGCACCCGAGGGCGGGGGTGGAAAGAGACCCAGTACTTC.

As for this clone: The same CDR3 arises from other DNA sequences in this sample as well. The V and J genes are TRBV4-2 and TRBJ2-3, with D hard to call. CDR1 LGHNA and CDR2 YNFKEQ come from the germline V gene. Trimming pared 1 base from V and 1 base from J, leaving 6 bases between. This CDR3 has 14 amino acids. DNA of the CDR3: TGTGCCAGCAGCCAAGGGGCTGGCACAGATACGCAGTATTTT. It encodes CASSQGAGTDTQYF.

The chain recombines TRBV2 with TRBJ1-1; unclear D gene. CDR1 and CDR2 (germline): SNHLY, FYNNEI. This CDR3 is 15 amino acids long. V lost 5 bases to trimming and J lost 3 bases, with 16 bases between them. The CDR3 DNA reads as TGTGCCAGCAGTCGACGGGAGGGTTTTGACACTGAAGCTTTCTTT. This sequence encodes CASSRREGFDTEAFF.

V usage is TRBV27 and J usage is TRBJ2-1, with 7 bases identical to TRBD2. This CDR3 is 15 amino acids long. CDR1 and CDR2 from the germline V gene are MNHEY and SMNVEV (reference sequence). J gave up 5 bases and V 7 bases, and 11 bases lay outside the gene matches. The CDR3 nucleotides are TGTGCCAGCACTATAGCGGGCCGTCTCGACAATGAGCAGTTCTTC. It specifies CASTIAGRLDNEQFF.

This chain connects TRBV4-1 to TRBJ1-1; 9 nucleotides line up with TRBD1. The CDR3 sequence is 16 residues long. The V and J ends lost 4 bases and 3 bases, in that order; junction bases with no gene match: 9. The germline V gene encodes CDR1 MGHRA and CDR2 YSYEKL. CDR3 sequence (DNA): TGCGCCAGCAGCCGCTCTGGGACAGGGATTGACACTGAAGCTTTCTTT. Protein sequence: CASSRSGTGIDTEAFF.

The V call is TRBV29-1, the J call TRBJ2-7; weak D call: TRBD2 (7 bases). The CDR3 sequence is 11 residues long. Germline V gene data show CDR1 as SQVTM and CDR2 as ANQGSEA. CDR3 bases: TGCTCGGGGGCGGGAGTCGGCGAGCAGTACTTC. It specifies CSGAGVGEQYF.

This clone appeared a single time. The rearrangement links TRBV29-1 to TRBJ1-1; D possibly corresponds to TRBD1 (6 bases). Germline CDR1 SQVTM, CDR2 ANQGSEA. Trimming left V 5 bases short and J 0 bases short, with 13 bases between. The CDR3 covers 14 residues. CDR3: CSVLREGVNTEAFF. CDR3 bases: TGCAGCGTTCTCAGGGAGGGGGTGAACACTGAAGCTTTCTTT.

This chain joins TRBV6-1 and TRBJ2-3, with 10 bases fitting TRBD2. CDR1 and CDR2 from the germline V gene are MNHNS and SASEGT. The V gene end was trimmed by 4 bases and the J gene end by 5 bases; junction bases not matched to a gene: 9. This CDR3 has 16 amino acids. In DNA form, the CDR3 reads TGTGCCAGCAGTGTAGGATTAGCGGGGGGAATAGATACGCAGTATTTT. Translating it yields CASSVGLAGGIDTQYF.

The chain couples TRBV30 to TRBJ1-5, with D tentatively TRBD1 (6 bases). Germline V gene data show CDR1 as GTSNPN and CDR2 as SVGIG (reference sequence). CDR3 length equals 12 residues. Deletions cut 2 bases from V and 11 bases from J, with 13 bases between. The CDR3: CAWSSQGYSQHF. CDR3 nucleotide sequence: TGTGCCTGGAGTTCTCAGGGGTATTCCCAGCATTTT. Looking up the rest from reference TRBV30 and TRBJ1-5 gives the full variable domain: SQTIHQWPATLVQPVGSPLSLECTVEGTSNPNLYWYRQAAGRGLQLLFYSVGIGQISSEVPQNLSASRPQDRQFILSSKKLLLSDSGFYLCAWSSQGYSQHFGDGTRLSIL.

The V call is TRBV4-3, the J call TRBJ1-6; 7 bases line up with TRBD1. Trimming took 0 bases from V and 9 from J; bases not matched to a gene: 5. CDR3 length: 15 residues. CDR1 and CDR2 from the germline V gene are LGHNA and YSLEER. DNA of the CDR3: TGCGCCAGCAGCCAAGAACAGGGGATAGGTTCACCCCTCCACTTT. This codes for CASSQEQGIGSPLHF.